A selection of T cell receptor beta chains follows, all from one sample in a study of blood T cell repertoires in COVID-19. Measured with immunoSEQ multiplex PCR; TCRdb has only the in-frame clones, and not every one. The sample has 87,000 or so clones, 88% seen once. Material: peripheral blood. The receptors were gathered from a man older than 75 with acute or convalescent COVID-19. Both conserved end residues are trimmed from each CDR3. The order of the fields is V gene, CDR3 protein.

v_call: TRBV11-2; cdr3_aa: ASSLTGREIYNSPLH
v_call: TRBV18; cdr3_aa: ASSPPWTESYEQY
v_call: TRBV6-5; cdr3_aa: ASSYDGQPNTGELF
v_call: TRBV7-2; cdr3_aa: ASTFRGASSYEQY
v_call: TRBV23-1; cdr3_aa: ASSQTIHPLEFYEQY
v_call: TRBV6-5; cdr3_aa: ASSPYVNTEAF
v_call: TRBV3-1/TRBV3-2; cdr3_aa: ASSQTGRLDTEAF
v_call: TRBV10-3; cdr3_aa: AISEPLRLGSYEQY
v_call: TRBV6-5; cdr3_aa: ASNHQGAHEKLF
v_call: TRBV28; cdr3_aa: ASSLPGTSVYEQY
v_call: TRBV28; cdr3_aa: ASSTTGQNEKLF
v_call: TRBV10-2; cdr3_aa: ASSESMGAREKLF
v_call: TRBV7-2; cdr3_aa: ATKGAYGDLNTEAF
v_call: TRBV7-9; cdr3_aa: ASSLDGRGSVNTEAF
v_call: TRBV27; cdr3_aa: ASSSPTQSQETQY
v_call: TRBV18; cdr3_aa: ASSRYSEVTNTGELF
v_call: TRBV30; cdr3_aa: AWRGWTTGVSSYNSPLH
v_call: TRBV7-3; cdr3_aa: ASSRAGGGLSTDTQY
v_call: TRBV9; cdr3_aa: ASSTMGQKGNTIY
v_call: TRBV7-2; cdr3_aa: ASSQQGTGNYGYT
v_call: TRBV15; cdr3_aa: ATSRDRGGQRNQPQH
v_call: TRBV7-2; cdr3_aa: ASSLEAGGGNEQY
v_call: TRBV19; cdr3_aa: ASSMTGGNQPQH
v_call: TRBV6-6; cdr3_aa: ASSYLNQPQH
v_call: TRBV3-1/TRBV3-2; cdr3_aa: ASSQAGGPYGYT
v_call: TRBV12-2; cdr3_aa: ASRLVSGPGETQY
v_call: TRBV6-1; cdr3_aa: ASSEAERTFIY
v_call: TRBV7-3; cdr3_aa: ASSRTSGKGYNEQF
v_call: TRBV12-3/TRBV12-4; cdr3_aa: ASSTGTGTTF